The present T cell receptor (beta chain) was sequenced within a study of CD8+CD57+ T cells in acquired aplastic anemia. Germline V gives CDR1 SGDLS, CDR2 YYNGEE. Trimming stripped 0 bases from V and 4 bases from J, with 7 bases between. The CDR3 loop spans 13 amino acids. Whoever was chosen for sequencing had shown CD8+CD57+ cell expansion by flow cytometry. TCR beta VDJ and CDR3 profiling used genomic DNA as template. TCRdb processed the reads anew with MiXCR; each CDR3 protein has one entry. Among more than 95,000 distinct CDR3 sequences listed, about 43% were seen once. The sequence was collected from a human donor with aplastic anemia. Sample: sorted CD4+, CD8+, or CD8+CD57+ T cells (not recorded which) from PBMCs. This chain links TRBV9 with TRBJ1-1; D not certain. For the CDR3, the DNA is TGTGCCAGCAGCGTAGTAGTGGGCACTGAAGCTTTCTTT. Translation gives CASSVVVGTEAFF.